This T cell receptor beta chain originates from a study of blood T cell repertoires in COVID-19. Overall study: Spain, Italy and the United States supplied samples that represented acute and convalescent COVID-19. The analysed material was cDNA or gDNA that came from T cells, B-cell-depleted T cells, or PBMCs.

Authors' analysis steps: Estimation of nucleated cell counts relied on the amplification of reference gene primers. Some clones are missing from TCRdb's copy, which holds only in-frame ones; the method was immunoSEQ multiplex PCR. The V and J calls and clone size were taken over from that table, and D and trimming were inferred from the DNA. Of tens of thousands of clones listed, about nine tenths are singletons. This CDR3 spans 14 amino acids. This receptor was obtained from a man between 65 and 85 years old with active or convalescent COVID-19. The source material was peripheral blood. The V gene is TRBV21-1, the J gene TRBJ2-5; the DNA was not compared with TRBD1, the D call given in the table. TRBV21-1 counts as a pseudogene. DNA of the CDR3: TGTGCCAGCAGCTACTGGACTTTTCCAGGGGCCCAGTACTTC. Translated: CASSYWTFPGAQYF.